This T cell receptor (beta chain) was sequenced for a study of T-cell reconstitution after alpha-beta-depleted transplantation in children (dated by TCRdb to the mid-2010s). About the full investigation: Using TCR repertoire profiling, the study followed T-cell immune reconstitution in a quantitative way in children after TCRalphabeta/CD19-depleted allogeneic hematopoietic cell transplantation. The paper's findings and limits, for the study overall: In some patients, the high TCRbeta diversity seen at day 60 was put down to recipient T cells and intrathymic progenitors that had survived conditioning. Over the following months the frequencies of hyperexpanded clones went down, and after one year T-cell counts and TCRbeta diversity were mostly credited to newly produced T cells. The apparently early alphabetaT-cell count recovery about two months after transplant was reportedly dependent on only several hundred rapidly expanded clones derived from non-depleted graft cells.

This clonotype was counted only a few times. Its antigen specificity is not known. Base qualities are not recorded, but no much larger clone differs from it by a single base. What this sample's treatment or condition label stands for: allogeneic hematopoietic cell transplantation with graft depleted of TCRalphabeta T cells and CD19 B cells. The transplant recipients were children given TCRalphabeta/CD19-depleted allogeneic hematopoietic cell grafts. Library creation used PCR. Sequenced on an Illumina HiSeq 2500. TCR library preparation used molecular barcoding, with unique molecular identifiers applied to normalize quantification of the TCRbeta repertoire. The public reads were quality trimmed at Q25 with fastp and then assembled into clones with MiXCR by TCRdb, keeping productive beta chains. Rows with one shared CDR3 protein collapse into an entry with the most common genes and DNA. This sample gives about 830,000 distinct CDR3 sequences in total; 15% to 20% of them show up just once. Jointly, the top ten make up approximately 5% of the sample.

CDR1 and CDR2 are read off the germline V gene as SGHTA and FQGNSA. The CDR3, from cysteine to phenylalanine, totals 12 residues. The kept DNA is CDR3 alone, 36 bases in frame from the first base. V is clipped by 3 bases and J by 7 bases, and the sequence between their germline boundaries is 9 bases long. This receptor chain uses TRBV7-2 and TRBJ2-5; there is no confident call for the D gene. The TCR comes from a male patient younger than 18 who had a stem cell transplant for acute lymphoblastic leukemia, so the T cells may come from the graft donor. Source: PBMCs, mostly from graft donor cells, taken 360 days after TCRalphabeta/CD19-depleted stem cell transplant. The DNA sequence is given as TGTGCCAGCAGCTTGGGTCCCTCGACCCAGTACTTC. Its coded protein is CASSLGPSTQYF.